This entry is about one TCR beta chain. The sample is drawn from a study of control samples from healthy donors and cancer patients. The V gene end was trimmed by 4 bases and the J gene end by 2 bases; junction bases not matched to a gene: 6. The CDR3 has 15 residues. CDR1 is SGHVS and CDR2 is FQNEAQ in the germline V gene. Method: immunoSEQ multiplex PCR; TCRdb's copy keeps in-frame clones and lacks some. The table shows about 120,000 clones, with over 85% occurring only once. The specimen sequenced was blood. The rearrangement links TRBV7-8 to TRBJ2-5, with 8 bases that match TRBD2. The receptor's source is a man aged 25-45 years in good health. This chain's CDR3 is CASSWGASGQETQYF. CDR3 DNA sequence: TGTGCCAGCAGCTGGGGGGCTAGCGGGCAAGAGACCCAGTACTTC.